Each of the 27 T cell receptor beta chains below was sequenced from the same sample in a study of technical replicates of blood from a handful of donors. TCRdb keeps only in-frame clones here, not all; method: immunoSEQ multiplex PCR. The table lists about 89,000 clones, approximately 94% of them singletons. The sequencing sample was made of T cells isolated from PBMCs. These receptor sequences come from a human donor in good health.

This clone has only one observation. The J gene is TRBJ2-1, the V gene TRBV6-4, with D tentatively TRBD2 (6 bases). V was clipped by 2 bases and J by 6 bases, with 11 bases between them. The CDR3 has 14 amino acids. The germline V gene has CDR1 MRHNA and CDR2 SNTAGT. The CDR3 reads CASSDRGFSNEQFF. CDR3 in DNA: TGTGCCAGCAGTGACCGGGGGTTTAGCAATGAGCAGTTCTTC.

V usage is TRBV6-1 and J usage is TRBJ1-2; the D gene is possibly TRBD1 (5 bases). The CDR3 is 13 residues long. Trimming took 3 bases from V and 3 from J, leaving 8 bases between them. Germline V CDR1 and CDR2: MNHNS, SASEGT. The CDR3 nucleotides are TGTGCCAGCAGTGACCAGGGTCACTATGGCTACACCTTC. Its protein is CASSDQGHYGYTF.

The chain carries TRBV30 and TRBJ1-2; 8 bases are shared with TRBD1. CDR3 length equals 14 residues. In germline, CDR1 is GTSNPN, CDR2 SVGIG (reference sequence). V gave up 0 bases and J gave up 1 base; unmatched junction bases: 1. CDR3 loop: CAWSVQGVNYGYTF. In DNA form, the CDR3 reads TGTGCCTGGAGTGTACAGGGGGTTAACTATGGCTACACCTTC.

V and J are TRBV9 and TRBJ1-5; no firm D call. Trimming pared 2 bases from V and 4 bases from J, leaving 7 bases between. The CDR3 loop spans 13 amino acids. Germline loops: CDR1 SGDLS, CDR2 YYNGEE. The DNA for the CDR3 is TGTGCCAGCAGCGTGCAGGATAATCAGCCCCAGCATTTT. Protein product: CASSVQDNQPQHF. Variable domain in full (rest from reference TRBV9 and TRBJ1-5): DSGVTQTPKHLITATGQRVTLRCSPRSGDLSVYWYQQSLDQGLQFLIQYYNGEERAKGNILERFSAQQFPDLHSELNLSSLELGDSALYFCASSVQDNQPQHFGDGTRLSIL.

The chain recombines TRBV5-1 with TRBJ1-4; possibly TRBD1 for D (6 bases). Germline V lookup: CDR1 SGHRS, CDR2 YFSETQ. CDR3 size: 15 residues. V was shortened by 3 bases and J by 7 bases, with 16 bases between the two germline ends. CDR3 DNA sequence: TGCGCCAGCAGCTCCCGCCAGGGGCAACTTGAAAAACTGTTTTTT. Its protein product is CASSSRQGQLEKLFF.

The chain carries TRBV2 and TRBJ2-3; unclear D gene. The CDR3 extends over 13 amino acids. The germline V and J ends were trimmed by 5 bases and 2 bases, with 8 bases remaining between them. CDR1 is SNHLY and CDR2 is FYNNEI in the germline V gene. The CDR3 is CASSYSYTDTQYF. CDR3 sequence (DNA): TGTGCCAGCAGTTACAGTTACACAGATACGCAGTATTTT.

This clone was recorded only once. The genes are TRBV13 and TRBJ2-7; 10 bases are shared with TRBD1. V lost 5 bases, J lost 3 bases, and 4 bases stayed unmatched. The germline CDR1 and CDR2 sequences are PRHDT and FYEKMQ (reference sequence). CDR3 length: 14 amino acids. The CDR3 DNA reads TGTGCCAGCAGCCAGGGACAGGGGAGCTACGAGCAGTACTTC. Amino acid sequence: CASSQGQGSYEQYF.

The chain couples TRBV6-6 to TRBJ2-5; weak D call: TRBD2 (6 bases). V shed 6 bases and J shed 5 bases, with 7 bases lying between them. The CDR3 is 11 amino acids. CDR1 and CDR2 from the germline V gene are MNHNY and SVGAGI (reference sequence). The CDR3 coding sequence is TGTGCCAGCAGGGAGGGCGAGACCCAGTACTTC. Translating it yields CASREGETQYF.

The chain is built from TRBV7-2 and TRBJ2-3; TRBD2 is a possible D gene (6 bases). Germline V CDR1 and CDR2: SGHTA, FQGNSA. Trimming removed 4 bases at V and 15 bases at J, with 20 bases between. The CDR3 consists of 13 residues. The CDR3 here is CASSSTQGLLSYF. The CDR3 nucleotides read TGTGCCAGCAGCTCGACTCAGGGACTCCTTTCATATTTT.

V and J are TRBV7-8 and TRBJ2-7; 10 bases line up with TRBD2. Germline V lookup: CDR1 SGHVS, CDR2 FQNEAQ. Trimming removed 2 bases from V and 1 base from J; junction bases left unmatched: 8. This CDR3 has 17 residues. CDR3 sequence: CASSLTLAGVLSYEQYF. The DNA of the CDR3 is TGTGCCAGCAGCTTAACCCTAGCGGGAGTCCTGTCCTACGAGCAGTACTTC.

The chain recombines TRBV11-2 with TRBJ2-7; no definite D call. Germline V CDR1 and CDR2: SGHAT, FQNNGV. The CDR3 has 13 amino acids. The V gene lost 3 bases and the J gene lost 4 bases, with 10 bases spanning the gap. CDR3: CASSFPRVYEQYF. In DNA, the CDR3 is TGTGCCAGCAGCTTTCCCCGGGTTTACGAGCAGTACTTC.

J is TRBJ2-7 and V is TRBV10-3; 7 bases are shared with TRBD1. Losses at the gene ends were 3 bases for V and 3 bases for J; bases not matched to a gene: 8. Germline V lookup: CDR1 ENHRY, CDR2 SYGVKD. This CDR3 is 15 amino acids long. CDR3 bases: TGTGCCATCAGTGATGAATCGGGGACAGACTACGAGCAGTACTTC. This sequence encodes CAISDESGTDYEQYF.

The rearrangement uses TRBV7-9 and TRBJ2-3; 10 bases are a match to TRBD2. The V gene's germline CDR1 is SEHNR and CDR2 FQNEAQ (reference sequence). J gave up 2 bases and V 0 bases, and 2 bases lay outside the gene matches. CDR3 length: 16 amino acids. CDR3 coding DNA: TGTGCCAGCAGCTTAGCGAGCGGGAGGGCCACAGATACGCAGTATTTT. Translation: CASSLASGRATDTQYF. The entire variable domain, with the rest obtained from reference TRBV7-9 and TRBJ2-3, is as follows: DTGVSQNPRHKITKRGQNVTFRCDPISEHNRLYWYRQTLGQGPEFLTYFQNEAQLEKSRLLSDRFSAERPKGSFSTLEIQRTEQGDSAMYLCASSLASGRATDTQYFGPGTRLTVL.

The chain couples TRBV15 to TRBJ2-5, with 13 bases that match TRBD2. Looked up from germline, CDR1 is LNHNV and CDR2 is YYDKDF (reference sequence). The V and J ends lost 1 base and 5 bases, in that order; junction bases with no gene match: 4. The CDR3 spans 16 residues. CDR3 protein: CATSRVLAGGPETQYF. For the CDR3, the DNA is TGTGCCACCAGCAGAGTACTAGCGGGAGGGCCGGAGACCCAGTACTTC.

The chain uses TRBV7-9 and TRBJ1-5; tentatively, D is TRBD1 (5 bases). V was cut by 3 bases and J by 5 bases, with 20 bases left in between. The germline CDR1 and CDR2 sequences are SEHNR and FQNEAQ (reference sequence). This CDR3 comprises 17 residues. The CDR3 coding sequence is TGTGCCAGCAGCTTTGGTAATCGGTTGGGGGGAGATCAGCCCCAGCATTTT. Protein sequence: CASSFGNRLGGDQPQHF.

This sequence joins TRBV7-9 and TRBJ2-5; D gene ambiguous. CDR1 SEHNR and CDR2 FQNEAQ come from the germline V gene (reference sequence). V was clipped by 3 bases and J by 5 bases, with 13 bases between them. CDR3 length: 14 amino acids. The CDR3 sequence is CASSFRSGLETQYF. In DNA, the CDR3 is TGTGCCAGCAGCTTTCGTAGTGGTCTCGAGACCCAGTACTTC.

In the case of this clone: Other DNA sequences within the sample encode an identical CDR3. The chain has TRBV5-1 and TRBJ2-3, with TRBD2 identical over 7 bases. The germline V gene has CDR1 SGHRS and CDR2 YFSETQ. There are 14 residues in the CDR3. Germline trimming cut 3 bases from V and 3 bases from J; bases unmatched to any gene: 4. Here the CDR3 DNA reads TGCGCCAGCAGCTCAGGACTAGTGACAGATACGCAGTATTTT. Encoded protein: CASSSGLVTDTQYF. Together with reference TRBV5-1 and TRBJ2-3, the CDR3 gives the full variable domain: KAGVTQTPRYLIKTRGQQVTLSCSPISGHRSVSWYQQTPGQGLQFLFEYFSETQRNKGNFPGRFSGRQFSNSRSEMNVSTLELGDSALYLCASSSGLVTDTQYFGPGTRLTVL.

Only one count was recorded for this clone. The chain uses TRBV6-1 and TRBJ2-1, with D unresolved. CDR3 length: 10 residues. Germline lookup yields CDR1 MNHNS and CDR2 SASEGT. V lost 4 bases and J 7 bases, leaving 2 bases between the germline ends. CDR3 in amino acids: CASSVNEQFF. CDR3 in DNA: TGTGCCAGCAGTGTAAATGAGCAGTTCTTC.

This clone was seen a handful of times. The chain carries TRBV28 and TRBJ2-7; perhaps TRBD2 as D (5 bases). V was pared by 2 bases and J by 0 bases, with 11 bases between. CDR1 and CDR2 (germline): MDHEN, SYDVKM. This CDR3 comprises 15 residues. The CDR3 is CASSLEGRSSYEQYF. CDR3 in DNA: TGTGCCAGCAGTTTAGAGGGCCGGAGCTCCTACGAGCAGTACTTC.

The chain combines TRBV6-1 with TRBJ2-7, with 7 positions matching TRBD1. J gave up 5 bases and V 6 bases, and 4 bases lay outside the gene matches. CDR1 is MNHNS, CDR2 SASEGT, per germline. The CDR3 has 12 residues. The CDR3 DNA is TGTGCCAGCAGCACCACAGGGGACGAGCAGTACTTC. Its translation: CASSTTGDEQYF.

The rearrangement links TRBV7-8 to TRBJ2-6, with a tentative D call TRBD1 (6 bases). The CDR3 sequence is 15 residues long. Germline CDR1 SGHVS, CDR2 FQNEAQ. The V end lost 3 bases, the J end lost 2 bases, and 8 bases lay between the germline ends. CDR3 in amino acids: CASSFTGTGANVLTF. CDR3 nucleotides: TGTGCCAGCAGCTTCACAGGGACTGGGGCCAACGTCCTGACTTTC.

The CDR3 bases are TGCGCCAGCAGCTTGTCATTAGCGGGGGGCAATGAGCAGTTCTTC. Its protein product is CASSLSLAGGNEQFF. The gene calls are TRBV5-1 and TRBJ2-1, with 10 positions matching TRBD2. The CDR3 contains 15 residues. CDR1 SGHRS and CDR2 YFSETQ come from the germline V gene. V lost 1 base, J lost 6 bases, and 4 bases stayed unmatched.

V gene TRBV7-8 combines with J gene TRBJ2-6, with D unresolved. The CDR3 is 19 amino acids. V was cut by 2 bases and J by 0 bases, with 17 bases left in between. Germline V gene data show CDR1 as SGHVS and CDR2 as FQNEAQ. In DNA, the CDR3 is TGTGCCAGCAGCTTAATCTTCTTGGCAGGAAGCTCTGGGGCCAACGTCCTGACTTTC. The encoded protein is CASSLIFLAGSSGANVLTF.

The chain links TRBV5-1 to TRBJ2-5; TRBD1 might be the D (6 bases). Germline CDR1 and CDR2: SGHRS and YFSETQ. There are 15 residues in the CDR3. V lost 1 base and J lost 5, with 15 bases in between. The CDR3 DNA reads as TGCGCCAGCAGCTTGTTCCAGGGGATAGGGGAGACCCAGTACTTC. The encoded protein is CASSLFQGIGETQYF.

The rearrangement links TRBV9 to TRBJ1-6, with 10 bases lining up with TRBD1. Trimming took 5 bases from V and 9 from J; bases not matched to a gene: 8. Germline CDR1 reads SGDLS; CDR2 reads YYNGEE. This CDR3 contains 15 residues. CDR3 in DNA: TGTGCCAGCAGGAGCGAGGACAGGGGGTTTTCACCCCTCCACTTT. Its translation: CASRSEDRGFSPLHF.

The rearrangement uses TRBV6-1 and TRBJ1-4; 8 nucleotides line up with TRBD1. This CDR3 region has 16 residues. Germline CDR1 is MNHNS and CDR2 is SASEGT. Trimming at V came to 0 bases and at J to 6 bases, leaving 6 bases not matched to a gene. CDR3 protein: CASSEAYGTGDEKLFF. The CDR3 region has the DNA TGTGCCAGCAGTGAAGCCTACGGGACAGGAGATGAAAAACTGTTTTTT.

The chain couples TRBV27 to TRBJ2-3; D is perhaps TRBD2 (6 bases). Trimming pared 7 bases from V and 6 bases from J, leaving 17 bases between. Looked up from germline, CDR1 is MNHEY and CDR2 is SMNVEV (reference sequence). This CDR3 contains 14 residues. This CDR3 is CASTKRASLDTQYF. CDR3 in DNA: TGTGCCAGCACAAAGCGGGCCTCTCTCGATACGCAGTATTTT.